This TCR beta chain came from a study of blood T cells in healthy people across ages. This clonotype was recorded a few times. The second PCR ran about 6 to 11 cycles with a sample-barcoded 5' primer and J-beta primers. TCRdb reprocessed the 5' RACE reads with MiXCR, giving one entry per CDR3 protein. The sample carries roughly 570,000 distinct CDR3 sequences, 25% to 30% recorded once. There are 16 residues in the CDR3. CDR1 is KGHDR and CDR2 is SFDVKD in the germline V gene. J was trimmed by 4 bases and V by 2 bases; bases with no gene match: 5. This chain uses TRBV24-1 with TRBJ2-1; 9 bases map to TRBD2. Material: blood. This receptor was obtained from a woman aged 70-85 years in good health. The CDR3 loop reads CATSDYRGGVYNEQFF. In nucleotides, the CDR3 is TGTGCCACCAGTGATTATCGCGGGGGGGTATACAATGAGCAGTTCTTC.